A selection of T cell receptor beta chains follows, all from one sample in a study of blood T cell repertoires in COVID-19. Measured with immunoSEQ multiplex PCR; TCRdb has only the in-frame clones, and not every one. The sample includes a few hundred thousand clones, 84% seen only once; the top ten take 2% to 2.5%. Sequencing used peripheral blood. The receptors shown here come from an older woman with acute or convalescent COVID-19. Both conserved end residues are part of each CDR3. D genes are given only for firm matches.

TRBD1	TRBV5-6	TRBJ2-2	CASSLILPRDRESTGELFF
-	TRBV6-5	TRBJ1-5	CASWPSYSNQPQHF
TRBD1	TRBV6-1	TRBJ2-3	CASSEEPGQGFDTQYF
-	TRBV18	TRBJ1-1	CASSPSSPTEAFF
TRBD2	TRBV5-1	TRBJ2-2	CASSLSPSGITGELFF
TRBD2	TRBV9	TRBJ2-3	CASSGRTSGGPDPDTQYF
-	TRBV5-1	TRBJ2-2	CASGLDSVRGELFF
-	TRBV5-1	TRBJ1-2	CASSLTGLDYGYTF
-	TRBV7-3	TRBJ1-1	CASSLDGQLMNTEAFF
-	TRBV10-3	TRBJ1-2	CAITGGREANYGYTF
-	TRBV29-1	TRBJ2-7	CSVGYSSYEQYF
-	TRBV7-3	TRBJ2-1	CASSLIGGNEQFF
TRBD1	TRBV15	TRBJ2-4	CATSRTLTGVNDIQYF
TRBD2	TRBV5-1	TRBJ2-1	CASSFLAGGLYNEQFF
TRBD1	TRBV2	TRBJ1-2	CASAVPGTGLYGYTF
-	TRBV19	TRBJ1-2	CASSMSGEGYTF
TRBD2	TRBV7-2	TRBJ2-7	CASSLVGTSGGAFPYEQYF
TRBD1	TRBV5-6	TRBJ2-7	CASSLDPGQGSNEQYF
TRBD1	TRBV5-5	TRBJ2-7	CASSYGTGEQYF
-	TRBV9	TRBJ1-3	CASSPEWVEEGDTIYF
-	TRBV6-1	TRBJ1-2	CASSERWSYGYTF
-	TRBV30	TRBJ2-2	CAWMSRGADTGELFF
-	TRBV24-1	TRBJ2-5	CATSDTSGSETQYF
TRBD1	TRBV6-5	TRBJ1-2	CATNRDGQGLGGYTF
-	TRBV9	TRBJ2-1	CASSVGTVDNEQFF
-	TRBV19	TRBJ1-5	CASTQGSLNQPQHF
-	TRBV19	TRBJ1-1	CASSLSFPGGAMNTEAFF